This TCR beta chain appears in the sequencing data of a study of cytomegalovirus exposure and HLA in healthy donors. Study-level background: Previous work identified 117 million unique TCR beta sequences from around 200 million T cells. Study observations and caveats: Using the classifier, cytomegalovirus status was reportedly diagnosed with high specificity and sensitivity. Later analysis suggested links between common viral pathogens and several top significant clusters. Researchers reported that three CMV-associated chains were confirmed in vitro as CMV antigen-specific.

Germline values: CDR1 SEHNR, CDR2 FQNEAQ (reference sequence). The CDR3 runs to 12 residues. 60 Vbeta and 13 Jbeta primers were used in PCR. Profiled with immunoSEQ multiplex PCR; TCRdb holds only in-frame clones, not every one. Of tens of thousands of clones in the sample, around 80% were seen once. Points on this clone: Its antigen is not known. The junction does not match germline at one end; this may be a read error.

V gene TRBV7-9 combines with J gene TRBJ2-5; no clear D. The TCR comes from a man in his forties in good health and CMV-seronegative. Sequencing input: PBMCs. This CDR3 reads CSSSAHVETQYF. CDR3 DNA sequence: TGTTCCAGCAGCGCGCACGTAGAGACCCAGTACTTC.